Listed below are T cell receptor beta chains from one sample, sequenced in a study of T cells in Graves' hyperthyroidism and ophthalmopathy. In TCRdb, the multiplex PCR reads were re-called with MiXCR into one record per CDR3 protein. The table lists approximately 600,000 distinct CDR3 sequences, around 20% of them singletons. Sequencing used blood. The receptor set was obtained from a man in his thirties or forties with Graves' ophthalmopathy. The CDR3 runs from the conserved cysteine through the conserved F or W. The order of the fields is J gene, clone size, D gene, V gene, CDR3 DNA, CDR3 protein. The D gene is left open where the match is weak. A row's size may be missing; if present it is once, few, many or a size class.

j_call: TRBJ1-5
clone_size: -
d_call: -
v_call: TRBV28
cdr3_nt: TGTGCCAGCAGTTTTGCAGGGAATGGACAGCCCCAGCATTTT
cdr3_aa: CASSFAGNGQPQHF

j_call: TRBJ2-7
clone_size: few
d_call: TRBD1
v_call: TRBV15
cdr3_nt: TGTGCCACCAGCATGGAAGGACAGGATCCCTACGAGCAGTACTTC
cdr3_aa: CATSMEGQDPYEQYF

j_call: TRBJ1-2
clone_size: many
d_call: -
v_call: TRBV28
cdr3_nt: TGTGCCAGCAGCCAGGGACGGCAGAATGGCTACACCTTC
cdr3_aa: CASSQGRQNGYTF

j_call: TRBJ1-3
clone_size: few
d_call: TRBD1
v_call: TRBV9
cdr3_nt: TGTGCCAGCAGCCCTACGGGACAGCTCTCTGGAAACACCATATATTTT
cdr3_aa: CASSPTGQLSGNTIYF

j_call: TRBJ1-1
clone_size: few
d_call: TRBD1
v_call: TRBV6-5
cdr3_nt: TGTGCCCGCAGTTTGGGACAGGGGAACACTGAAGCTTTCTTT
cdr3_aa: CARSLGQGNTEAFF

j_call: TRBJ1-1
clone_size: -
d_call: -
v_call: TRBV11-2
cdr3_nt: TGTGCCAGCAGCTCCTGGGGAGGGGATACCACTGAAGCTTTCTTT
cdr3_aa: CASSSWGGDTTEAFF

j_call: TRBJ2-7
clone_size: -
d_call: -
v_call: TRBV6-1
cdr3_nt: TGTGCCAGCAATAAACTCTCCGCCTTAGGCTCCTACGAGCAGTACTTC
cdr3_aa: CASNKLSALGSYEQYF

j_call: TRBJ2-7
clone_size: -
d_call: -
v_call: TRBV3-1
cdr3_nt: TGTGCCAGCAGCCTCGCGTTCACCTACGAGCAGTACTTC
cdr3_aa: CASSLAFTYEQYF

j_call: TRBJ2-2
clone_size: -
d_call: TRBD1
v_call: TRBV28
cdr3_nt: TGTGCCAGCAGTGGACAGGGCCAGAACACCGGGGAGCTGTTTTTT
cdr3_aa: CASSGQGQNTGELFF

j_call: TRBJ1-2
clone_size: many
d_call: -
v_call: TRBV12-3/TRBV12-4
cdr3_nt: TGTGCCAGCAGTGACGGGGGGGCCGGTAGCTATGGCTACACCTTC
cdr3_aa: CASSDGGAGSYGYTF

j_call: TRBJ1-5
clone_size: few
d_call: TRBD1
v_call: TRBV20-1
cdr3_nt: TGCAGTGCCACCGCCGGGACAGCTAGCAATCAGCCCCAGCATTTT
cdr3_aa: CSATAGTASNQPQHF

j_call: TRBJ2-1
clone_size: many
d_call: -
v_call: TRBV7-2
cdr3_nt: TGTGCCAGCAGCACCGCCAAGGGTAATGAGCAGTTCTTC
cdr3_aa: CASSTAKGNEQFF

j_call: TRBJ2-1
clone_size: -
d_call: -
v_call: TRBV18
cdr3_nt: TGTGCCAGCTCACCGGCGGAGGATATTTACAATGAGCAGTTCTTC
cdr3_aa: CASSPAEDIYNEQFF